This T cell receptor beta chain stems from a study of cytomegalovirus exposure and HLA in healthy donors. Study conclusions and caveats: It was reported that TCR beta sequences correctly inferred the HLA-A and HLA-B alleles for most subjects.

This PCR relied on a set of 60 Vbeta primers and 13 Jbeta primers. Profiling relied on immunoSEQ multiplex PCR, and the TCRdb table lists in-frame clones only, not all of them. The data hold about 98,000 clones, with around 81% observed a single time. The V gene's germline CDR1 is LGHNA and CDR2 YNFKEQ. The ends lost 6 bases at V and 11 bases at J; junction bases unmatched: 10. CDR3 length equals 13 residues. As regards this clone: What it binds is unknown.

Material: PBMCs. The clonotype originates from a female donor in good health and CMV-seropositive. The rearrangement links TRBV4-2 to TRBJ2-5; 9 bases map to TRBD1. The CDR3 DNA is TGTGCCAGCAGGGCCGGGACAGGGACTCCTCAGTACTTC. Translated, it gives CASRAGTGTPQYF.